The sequence of this T cell receptor (beta chain) was determined in a study of T cell responses to AZD1222 COVID-19 vaccine. This clone occurred a few times. Looked up from germline, CDR1 is LNHDA and CDR2 is SQIVND (reference sequence). Between the trimmed V and J ends, which lost 5 bases and 0 bases, there was a span of 17 bases. This CDR3 is built from 17 residues. Clones were sequenced by immunoSEQ multiplex PCR, and TCRdb holds only the in-frame ones, with some missing. The data contain roughly 120,000 clones, approximately 90% of them singletons. This clonotype was obtained from an adult in good health. Material: peripheral blood, obtained on day 0 of AZD1222 vaccination. This chain joins TRBV19 and TRBJ1-3, with a tentative D call TRBD1 (6 bases). CDR3 DNA: TGTGCCAGTAGTTTTCTTCTGGGGACACACTCTGGAAACACCATATATTTT. Amino acid sequence: CASSFLLGTHSGNTIYF.